This T cell receptor (beta chain) was identified during a study of T cells in Graves' hyperthyroidism and ophthalmopathy. The investigators amplified TCR beta CDR3 regions from RNA transcripts. Primed by the HTBI set, a first-round RT-PCR was run on the TCR CDR3. TCRdb redid the calling of the multiplex PCR reads with MiXCR, one entry per CDR3 protein. The profile covers 690,000 or so distinct CDR3 sequences, with around 19% appearing a single time and around 17% taken by the ten largest. The CDR3 is made up of 16 amino acids. Germline CDR1 DFQATT, CDR2 SNEGSKA (reference sequence). V lost 0 bases, J lost 6 bases, and 10 bases stayed unmatched. This clonotype appeared many times.

This chain uses TRBV20-1 with TRBJ2-3, with TRBD2 identical over 9 bases. The TCR originated in a woman aged 45-65 years with Graves' hyperthyroidism that later progressed to Graves' ophthalmopathy. What was sequenced was blood. CDR3 DNA sequence: TGCAGTGCTAGAGATACAAAGCGGGGGGCCTTGGATACGCAGTATTTT. It translates to CSARDTKRGALDTQYF.